Listed below are T cell receptor beta chains from one sample, sequenced in a study of patients and donors after allogeneic stem cell transplantation. TCRdb re-called the RT-PCR reads through MiXCR, storing one row per CDR3 protein. The top ten clones hold 33% of a sample with approximately 200,000 distinct CDR3 sequences, 41% of them seen once. The specimen was blood, either unsorted or a sorted T cell fraction (not recorded which). These receptors were taken from a human donor who was either an allogeneic HSCT recipient or a stem cell or donor lymphocyte infusion donor (not recorded which). It is not recorded whose cells these are; they may come from a transplant donor. Both conserved end residues are part of each CDR3. Fields, in order: J gene, D gene, clone size, V gene, CDR3 protein, CDR3 DNA. D genes are given only for firm matches. The size field is filled for only some rows; it gives once, few, many or a size class.

TRBJ1-2 | . | . | TRBV7-9 | CASSLGPSANYGYTF | TGTGCCAGCAGCTTAGGCCCCTCGGCTAACTATGGCTACACCTTC
TRBJ2-1 | . | . | TRBV19 | CASSPPLDEQFF | TGTGCCAGTAGCCCCCCCCTCGATGAGCAGTTCTTC
TRBJ2-7 | TRBD1 | . | TRBV6-5 | CASSRTGGVYEQYF | TGTGCCAGCAGTAGGACAGGGGGTGTCTACGAGCAGTACTTC
TRBJ1-3 | . | . | TRBV12-3/TRBV12-4 | CASSPVSGNTIYF | TGTGCCAGCAGCCCAGTTTCTGGAAACACCATATATTTT
TRBJ1-6 | TRBD1 | . | TRBV12-3/TRBV12-4 | CASSAWDRGNNSPLHF | TGTGCCAGCAGTGCGTGGGACAGGGGTAATAATTCACCCCTCCACTTT
TRBJ2-3 | TRBD2 | . | TRBV27 | CASSSAPGLAGESDTQYF | TGTGCCAGCAGTTCTGCTCCTGGACTAGCGGGAGAATCAGATACGCAGTATTTT
TRBJ2-7 | . | . | TRBV4-2 | CASTPRGGSSSYEQYF | TGTGCCAGCACCCCGAGAGGGGGATCTAGCTCCTACGAGCAGTACTTC
TRBJ1-2 | TRBD1 | few | TRBV12-3/TRBV12-4 | CASSLGDRVGYGYTF | TGTGCCAGCAGTTTAGGGGACAGGGTGGGCTATGGCTACACCTTC
TRBJ2-2 | . | few | TRBV7-3 | CASSTGTGELFF | TGTGCCAGCAGTACGGGCACTGGGGAGCTGTTTTTT
TRBJ1-4 | . | . | TRBV7-9 | CASSPQGATNEKLFF | TGTGCCAGCAGCCCCCAGGGCGCAACTAATGAAAAACTGTTTTTT
TRBJ2-1 | TRBD2 | . | TRBV6-5 | CASGAGGNEQFF | TGTGCCAGCGGGGCGGGAGGCAATGAGCAGTTCTTC